This TCR beta chain was obtained from a study of blood T cell repertoires in COVID-19 (dated by TCRdb to 2020 to 2021). Background for the entire study: Collaborator samples came from the United States, Italy and Spain and covered acute and convalescent phases of COVID-19. The prospective study material was composed of cDNA or gDNA derived from T cells, B-cell-depleted T cells, or PBMCs. The dataset comprised deeply sampled blood TCRbeta repertoires from subjects exposed to, actively infected with, or recovered from COVID-19. The repertoires were made available in a free public database intended to serve as a resource for research on the immune response to SARS-CoV-2. The samples were drawn from the first 160 participants of the ongoing ImmuneRACE study and from 1,254 subjects provided by 6 global collaborators. Sample metadata almost always included a de-identified subject ID, COVID-19 status, age in years and sex. HLA class I and class II types, where available, came from metadata supplied by the sample provider rather than from assay-based typing. Broad study findings and their caveats: The quantity of clinical and demographic metadata differed by source and by participant and was supplied without curation.

CDR1 and CDR2, looked up from the germline V gene (reference sequence), are LGHDT and YNNKEL. The CDR3 starts with the cysteine, ends with the phenylalanine, and has 16 residues. Kept here is only the CDR3 DNA, which spans 48 bases and is read in frame from base 1. V is cut back by 1 base and J by 8 bases, with 4 bases in the junction unmatched. TCRbeta CDR3 regions were amplified from genomic DNA by means of the immunoSEQ Assay, a bias-controlled multiplex PCR. The published analysis was carried out like this. The number of nucleated cells in each sample was estimated by amplification of reference gene primers within the assay. To quantify the absolute abundance of each unique TCRbeta CDR3 rearrangement, sequence reads were collapsed and filtered. For each sample, productive Simpson clonality was calculated as the square root of Simpson's diversity index over productive rearrangements. The source is immuneACCESS, and TCRdb retained only in-frame sequences with V and J called. Part of the clones is not carried over; for the studies checked, unresolved V genes explain less than half of this, and the remainder is unexplained. Clonal size and the V and J genes are those of that table, whereas D and trimming came from the DNA. The table for this sample lists approximately 210,000 clones; around 88% of them were counted only once. 1.5% of the sample lies in the top ten.

Turning to this clone: The antigen this receptor binds is unknown. No qualities accompany the bases; no much larger clone lies one base away.

Collaborating institutions collected whole blood in K2EDTA tubes following their own protocols. Collaborator samples were shipped for TCRbeta analysis as frozen whole blood, isolated PBMCs, or DNA extracted from either sample type. The sample consisted of peripheral blood. This sequence originates from a man between 18 and 35 years old with active or convalescent COVID-19. The sequence links TRBV3-1 (or the pseudogene TRBV3-2) to TRBJ2-1; TRBD2 matches 14 bases in the middle. At the DNA level, the sequence is TGTGCCAGCAGCCAAGGACTAGCGGGAGGGCCCCATGAGCAGTTCTTC. Translation gives CASSQGLAGGPHEQFF.